The source of this T cell receptor beta chain is a study of blood T cell repertoires in COVID-19 (TCRdb year 2020). Broadly, across the study: Collaborator samples came from the United States, Italy and Spain and covered acute and convalescent phases of COVID-19. The material from the prospective study consisted of cDNA or gDNA derived from T cells, B-cell-depleted T cells, or PBMCs. Subjects who had been exposed to COVID-19, were actively infected with it, or had recovered from it provided the deeply sampled blood TCRbeta repertoires that made up the dataset. The repertoires were made available in a free public database intended to serve as a resource for research on the immune response to SARS-CoV-2. Samples came from the ongoing ImmuneRACE study (first 160 participants) plus 1,254 subjects from 6 global collaborators. A de-identified subject ID, COVID-19 status, age in years and sex were almost always included in the sample metadata. Where HLA class I and class II types were available, the types were taken from metadata supplied by the sample provider, not from assay-based typing.

What the research found in general, with its limitations: The quantity of clinical and demographic metadata differed by source and by participant and was supplied without curation.

Of note for this clone: Its antigen is not yet known. Base quality data are lacking; no much larger clone is found one base away.

In the prospective study, participants were roughly 18 to 100 years old, resided in about two dozen geographic areas of the United States, and were enrolled through a virtual design. In the prospective study, cohorts were assigned on the basis of participant-reported clinical history obtained from a screening survey and a study questionnaire. Recovered participants in ImmuneRACE Cohort 3 were defined by two consecutive negative NP/OP PCR tests, clearance by a healthcare professional, or resolution of symptoms. In the prospective study, mobile phlebotomists collected whole blood, serum and a nasopharyngeal or oropharyngeal swab from each participant. Additional blood draws and questionnaires over a roughly two-month period could optionally be provided by prospective study participants. Prospective study blood samples were shipped either frozen or at room temperature before DNA extraction. V is cut back by 1 base and J by 8 bases, with 5 bases in the junction unmatched. The germline V gene (reference sequence) supplies CDR1 LGHDT and CDR2 YNNKEL. Counted from cysteine to phenylalanine, this CDR3 has 14 amino acids. Only the CDR3 DNA stays, 42 bases, in frame from base 1.

TCRbeta CDR3 regions were amplified from genomic DNA by means of the immunoSEQ Assay, a bias-controlled multiplex PCR. The paper's processing steps were these. Within the assay, amplification of reference gene primers was used to estimate how many nucleated cells each sample contained. To quantify the absolute abundance of each unique TCRbeta CDR3 rearrangement, sequence reads were collapsed and filtered. For each sample, productive Simpson clonality was calculated as the square root of Simpson's diversity index over productive rearrangements. TCRdb provides this immuneACCESS table in a form limited to in-frame rearrangements. Some clones are lacking; in checked studies, under half of them reflect an unresolved V gene, and why the rest are absent is not known. The D gene and trimming were derived from the DNA, and the V and J assignments and clone size from that table. The sample includes around 240,000 clones, with roughly 83% observed a single time. The ten largest clones represent roughly 2% of the sample.

Recombination joined TRBV3-1 (or the pseudogene TRBV3-2) with TRBJ1-2; TRBD1 agrees with 9 junctional bases. What was sequenced was PBMCs or T cells enriched from blood (not recorded which). This clonotype originated in a woman between 45 and 60 years old who had recovered from COVID-19. This receptor has the CDR3 CASSQVQGARGYTF. The DNA reads as follows: TGTGCCAGCAGCCAAGTACAGGGGGCGCGGGGCTACACCTTC.